Below, one T cell receptor (beta chain) is given with its context. Its antigen is unknown. These data come from a study of cytomegalovirus exposure and HLA in healthy donors. Study summary: Unique TCRs numbering about 85 million, obtained from HLA-typed donors, made up an early data release. General study findings and limits: Across HLA loci, a later analysis found differing TCR association rates, with DRB1 most and HLA-C fewest. Follow-up analysis later connected one missense variant in DCLRE1C with trimming of TCR beta V- and J-genes.

Donors had nominal health at sampling but likely had unrecorded immune exposures. The CDR3 covers 17 residues. Looked up from germline, CDR1 is MRHNA and CDR2 is SNTAGT. Losses at the gene ends were 1 base for V and 2 bases for J; bases not matched to a gene: 8. A multiplex PCR was run with 60 Vbeta primers and 13 Jbeta primers. TCRdb keeps only in-frame clones here, not all; method: immunoSEQ multiplex PCR. In the table there are more than 140,000 clones, around 79% of which are singletons. The chain combines TRBV6-4 with TRBJ2-3, with 8 bases fitting TRBD2. The source of this sequence is a man aged 25 to 40 in good health and CMV-seropositive. Sequences were obtained from PBMCs. Here the CDR3 reads CASSDLSAGANTDTQYF. Written as DNA, the CDR3 is TGTGCCAGCAGTGACTTATCAGCGGGGGCCAACACAGATACGCAGTATTTT.